The clone carrying this TCR beta chain was observed a handful of times. Per sample, roughly 470 nanograms of biopsy DNA were TCRB immunosequenced. Sequenced by immunoSEQ multiplex PCR; TCRdb stores in-frame clones only, minus some. The table lists about 14,000 clones, approximately 78% of them singletons. The data derive from a study of T cell repertoires in ileal Crohn's disease. In the study overall: Patients had a median approximately 7.8-year disease duration, and under 45% were active smokers.

CDR1 and CDR2 (germline): LGHNA, YNFKEQ. The V segment lost 6 bases and the J segment 0 bases; nucleotides outside the gene matches: 3. The CDR3 spans 14 residues. The sequence came from an adult with Crohn's disease. Sequencing input: ileal tissue. The chain uses TRBV4-2 and TRBJ2-3, with 7 bases aligning to TRBD2. The CDR3 DNA is TGTGCCAGCAGGGCGGGACTAAGCACAGATACGCAGTATTTT. Amino acid sequence: CASRAGLSTDTQYF.